The 27 T cell receptor beta chains below were found in one sample sequenced in a study of T cell responses to AZD1222 COVID-19 vaccine. Clones were sequenced by immunoSEQ multiplex PCR, and TCRdb holds only the in-frame ones, with some missing. The sample includes more than 60,000 clones, around 87% seen only once; the top ten take 24%. Source: peripheral blood, taken on day 0 of AZD1222 vaccination. The receptors originated from an adult in good health.

The rearrangement uses TRBV5-1 and TRBJ2-3, with 11 bases identical to TRBD2. V was clipped by 0 bases and J by 0 bases; unmatched bases: 9. The CDR3 has 19 amino acids. Per germline, CDR1 SGHRS and CDR2 YFSETQ. The CDR3 region is CASSLASGLAVSSTDTQYF. Written as DNA, the CDR3 is TGCGCCAGCAGCTTGGCCTCGGGACTAGCGGTTTCTAGCACAGATACGCAGTATTTT. Together with reference TRBV5-1 and TRBJ2-3, the CDR3 gives the full variable domain: KAGVTQTPRYLIKTRGQQVTLSCSPISGHRSVSWYQQTPGQGLQFLFEYFSETQRNKGNFPGRFSGRQFSNSRSEMNVSTLELGDSALYLCASSLASGLAVSSTDTQYFGPGTRLTVL.

The CDR3 spells CASSEAPLNGEKLFF. Written as DNA, the CDR3 is TGTGCCAGCAGTGAAGCGCCTCTCAACGGTGAAAAACTGTTTTTT. This chain joins TRBV2 and TRBJ1-4; D not certain. Per germline, CDR1 SNHLY and CDR2 FYNNEI. CDR3 size: 15 residues. Trimming took off 0 bases at V and 7 bases at J, with 12 bases between the two ends.

This clone was seen once. This rearrangement joins TRBV5-1 to TRBJ1-1; possibly TRBD1 for D (6 bases). With 7 bases removed from V and 0 bases from J, the gap between germline ends came to 10 bases. The CDR3 totals 13 residues. CDR1 is SGHRS and CDR2 is YFSETQ in the germline V gene. The CDR3 loop reads CASSRGMNTEAFF. The CDR3 DNA reads TGCGCCAGCTCTAGGGGGATGAACACTGAAGCTTTCTTT.

Points on this clone: The sample has other DNA sequences that encode this CDR3 too. CDR3 sequence: CASSLGGPNEKLFF. CDR3 coding DNA: TGCGCCAGCAGCTTGGGAGGGCCTAATGAAAAACTGTTTTTT. The chain employs TRBV5-1 and TRBJ1-4, with D unclear. Trimming cost V 0 bases and J 3 bases, with 6 bases left between them. This CDR3 is built from 14 residues. Germline CDR1 reads SGHRS; CDR2 reads YFSETQ.

V usage is TRBV3-1 (or the pseudogene TRBV3-2) and J usage is TRBJ1-5; D gene ambiguous. The V gene's germline CDR1 is LGHDT and CDR2 YNNKEL (reference sequence). V lost 4 bases and J 4 bases, leaving 8 bases between the germline ends. The CDR3 has 13 amino acids. CDR3 region: CASSPDENQPQHF. DNA of the CDR3: TGTGCCAGCAGCCCGGATGAAAATCAGCCCCAGCATTTT.

The chain joins TRBV18 to TRBJ1-1; TRBD1 matches at 7 bases. The junction had 5 bases not matched to a gene; V was cut back by 3 bases and J by 1 base. Germline CDR1 KGHSH, CDR2 LQKENI. This CDR3 spans 15 amino acids. The CDR3 DNA is TGTGCCAGCTCACCGCGACAGGGAGGGAACACTGAAGCTTTCTTT. Translation gives CASSPRQGGNTEAFF.

This clone was observed a handful of times. V is TRBV19 and J is TRBJ2-5; 10 nucleotides line up with TRBD2. V was pared by 6 bases and J by 5 bases, with 9 bases of the junction left unmatched. The CDR3 is made up of 15 amino acids. Germline values: CDR1 LNHDA, CDR2 SQIVND (reference sequence). The CDR3 sequence: CASRRASGGTETQYF. In DNA, the CDR3 is TGTGCCAGTAGGAGAGCTAGCGGGGGAACCGAGACCCAGTACTTC.

V usage is TRBV3-1 (or the pseudogene TRBV3-2) and J usage is TRBJ1-1; D ambiguous. The CDR3 runs 15 residues. Germline V lookup: CDR1 LGHDT, CDR2 YNNKEL (reference sequence). Between the trimmed V and J ends, which lost 6 bases and 1 base, there was a span of 15 bases. The CDR3 is CASSSGPAGNTEAFF. The CDR3 DNA is TGTGCCAGCAGTTCGGGCCCCGCGGGGAACACTGAAGCTTTCTTT.

This clone appeared a few times. This sequence joins TRBV5-8 and TRBJ2-5; no clear D. CDR1 SGHTS and CDR2 YDEGEE come from the germline V gene. This CDR3 has 12 amino acids. V was clipped by 4 bases and J by 4 bases, with 8 bases between them. CDR3 sequence (DNA): TGTGCCAGCAGCCCAAGCCGAGAGACCCAGTACTTC. Its translation is CASSPSRETQYF.

V is TRBV6-2 or TRBV6-3 and J is TRBJ2-1; unclear D gene. Trimming cost V 4 bases and J 4 bases, with 8 bases left between them. The CDR3 has 13 residues. From germline, CDR1 is MNHEY and CDR2 SVGEGT. CDR3 region: CASSSTVYNEQFF. CDR3 bases: TGTGCCAGCAGTTCCACAGTTTACAATGAGCAGTTCTTC.

The rearrangement joins TRBV5-1 to TRBJ1-2; D is unresolved. Germline values: CDR1 SGHRS, CDR2 YFSETQ. The V and J ends lost 2 bases and 8 bases respectively, with 19 bases between them. This CDR3 contains 15 residues. The CDR3 here is CASSFSDPLVVGYTF. Here the CDR3 DNA reads TGCGCCAGCAGCTTTTCGGACCCATTGGTCGTAGGCTACACCTTC.

This CDR3 reads CASSPRTGNNYGYTF. As DNA, the CDR3 is TGTGCCAGCAGCCCACGGACAGGGAATAACTATGGCTACACCTTC. This chain connects TRBV9 to TRBJ1-2; 8 bases fit TRBD1. With V trimmed by 4 bases and J by 1 base, 6 bases remained unmatched. CDR3 length: 15 residues. Germline CDR1 and CDR2: SGDLS and YYNGEE. Using reference TRBV9 and TRBJ1-2 for the parts outside the CDR3, the full variable domain is DSGVTQTPKHLITATGQRVTLRCSPRSGDLSVYWYQQSLDQGLQFLIQYYNGEERAKGNILERFSAQQFPDLHSELNLSSLELGDSALYFCASSPRTGNNYGYTFGSGTRLTVV.

The chain has TRBV5-1 and TRBJ2-2; D perhaps matches TRBD1 (6 bases). The germline CDR1 and CDR2 sequences are SGHRS and YFSETQ. There are 13 residues in the CDR3. V was trimmed by 4 bases and J by 6 bases, leaving 10 bases between them. The CDR3, as DNA: TGCGCCAGCAGCCGGGACAACGCCGGGGAGCTGTTTTTT. This sequence encodes CASSRDNAGELFF.

The chain recombines TRBV2 with TRBJ1-2; D uncertain. This CDR3 is built from 15 residues. Germline CDR1 reads SNHLY; CDR2 reads FYNNEI. V lost 8 bases to trimming and J lost 4 bases, with 20 bases between them. CDR3 residues: CASGRGRATFYGYTF. DNA of the CDR3: TGTGCCAGCGGACGAGGGAGGGCCACCTTCTATGGCTACACCTTC.

This chain connects TRBV5-5 to TRBJ1-4; 7 bases agree with TRBD1. The CDR3 length is 15 residues. Trimming removed 3 bases from V and 4 bases from J; junction bases left unmatched: 6. Germline values: CDR1 SGHKS, CDR2 YYEKEE (reference sequence). The CDR3, as DNA: TGTGCCAGCAGCTGGGGGACAGCTTATAATGAAAAACTGTTTTTT. Its translation is CASSWGTAYNEKLFF.

V usage is TRBV7-2 and J usage is TRBJ2-1; a weak D match, TRBD1 (6 bases). V was trimmed by 4 bases and J by 6 bases, leaving 19 bases between them. The CDR3 has 16 amino acids. Germline CDR1 reads SGHTA; CDR2 reads FQGNSA. The CDR3 protein is CASSSGRTVGRNEQFF. The CDR3 nucleotides read TGTGCCAGCAGCTCCGGTCGGACAGTCGGGCGCAATGAGCAGTTCTTC.

This clone was observed a handful of times. The chain recombines TRBV19 with TRBJ1-3; the D is unclear. Trimming shortened V by 2 bases and J by 0 bases, and 11 bases separated the two germline ends. This CDR3 has 16 amino acids. CDR1 is LNHDA and CDR2 is SQIVND in the germline V gene (reference sequence). CDR3 coding DNA: TGTGCCAGTAGTATACGGACTGCTAGCTCTGGAAACACCATATATTTT. This sequence encodes CASSIRTASSGNTIYF.

This clone was seen more than once but under ten times. The chain recombines TRBV7-9 with TRBJ1-2; a possible D gene is TRBD1 (5 bases). The CDR3 is made up of 15 amino acids. Germline CDR1 SEHNR, CDR2 FQNEAQ (reference sequence). V lost 2 bases and J 1 base, leaving 11 bases between the germline ends. The CDR3 here is CASSLSPTVNYGYTF. The CDR3 DNA sequence: TGTGCCAGCAGCTTATCCCCGACAGTTAACTATGGCTACACCTTC.

V and J are TRBV5-5 and TRBJ2-7, with TRBD1 matching 8 bases. With 1 base clipped from V and 1 base from J, the junction kept 4 bases outside the gene matches. The CDR3 has 15 residues. Looked up from germline, CDR1 is SGHKS and CDR2 is YYEKEE (reference sequence). CDR3 loop: CASSLIGQGSYEQYF. The CDR3 DNA sequence: TGTGCCAGCAGCTTGATCGGACAGGGTTCCTACGAGCAGTACTTC.

This clone occurred a few times. The V gene is TRBV19, the J gene TRBJ1-5; possible D gene TRBD1, 5 bases. From germline, CDR1 is LNHDA and CDR2 SQIVND (reference sequence). The CDR3 is made up of 16 amino acids. The V end lost 1 base, the J end lost 2 bases, and 12 bases lay between the germline ends. Written as DNA, the CDR3 is TGTGCCAGTAGTATAGGGGGGGGGAAGGGCAATCAGCCCCAGCATTTT. Protein: CASSIGGGKGNQPQHF.

The chain recombines TRBV7-2 with TRBJ2-2; 7 positions match TRBD2. V lost 3 bases to trimming and J lost 6 bases; unmatched junction nucleotides: 7. The V gene's germline CDR1 is SGHTA and CDR2 FQGNSA. The CDR3 contains 15 residues. In DNA, the CDR3 is TGTGCCAGCAGCTTTCAGGGAGGGGAGGCCGGGGAGCTGTTTTTT. It translates to CASSFQGGEAGELFF. Using reference TRBV7-2 and TRBJ2-2 for the parts outside the CDR3, the full variable domain is GAGVSQSPSNKVTEKGKDVELRCDPISGHTALYWYRQSLGQGLEFLIYFQGNSAPDKSGLPSDRFSAERTGGSVSTLTIQRTQQEDSAVYLCASSFQGGEAGELFFGEGSRLTVL.

This chain uses TRBV28 with TRBJ1-5, with TRBD1 as a possible D gene (5 bases). The CDR3 has 12 amino acids. Germline assignment: CDR1 MDHEN and CDR2 SYDVKM. The V gene lost 7 bases and the J gene lost 9 bases, with 13 bases spanning the gap. DNA for the CDR3: TGTGCCAGCAACCTGGGGCGGCTGCCCCAGCATTTT. Translating gives CASNLGRLPQHF.

The gene calls are TRBV5-4 and TRBJ2-5, with TRBD2 matching 13 bases. Germline lookup yields CDR1 SGHNT and CDR2 YYREEE (reference sequence). The CDR3 is 17 amino acids. Trimming at V came to 0 bases and at J to 3 bases, leaving 5 bases not matched to a gene. CDR3 sequence (DNA): TGTGCCAGCAGCTTGGCCCAGACTAGCGGGAGGAAAGAGACCCAGTACTTC. This codes for CASSLAQTSGRKETQYF.

The rearrangement links TRBV7-8 to TRBJ1-2; D is unresolved. Per germline, CDR1 SGHVS and CDR2 FQNEAQ. The CDR3 runs 13 residues. Trimming took 3 bases from V and 3 from J, leaving 8 bases between them. DNA for the CDR3: TGTGCCAGCAGCTTTCTCACGGACTATGGCTACACCTTC. It is translated as CASSFLTDYGYTF.

The chain combines TRBV6-2 or TRBV6-3 with TRBJ1-5, with D perhaps TRBD1 (6 bases). The V gene's germline CDR1 is MNHEY and CDR2 SVGEGT. Deletions cut 5 bases from V and 4 bases from J, with 15 bases between. The CDR3 consists of 15 residues. This chain's CDR3 is CASSPPGGPNQPQHF. The CDR3 DNA follows: TGTGCCAGCAGTCCGCCTGGGGGGCCAAATCAGCCCCAGCATTTT.

The rearrangement links TRBV5-4 to TRBJ2-1; 10 bases line up with TRBD2. The CDR3 consists of 15 residues. J lost 6 bases, V lost 5 bases, and 8 bases had no gene match. From germline, CDR1 is SGHNT and CDR2 YYREEE (reference sequence). CDR3 region: CASSIIAGGGNEQFF. In nucleotides, the CDR3 is TGTGCCAGCAGTATCATAGCGGGAGGTGGCAATGAGCAGTTCTTC.

The chain uses TRBV14 and TRBJ2-1, with a tentative D call TRBD2 (6 bases). CDR1 and CDR2 (germline): SGHDN, FVKESK. V was trimmed by 4 bases and J by 15 bases, leaving 16 bases between them. The CDR3 length is 12 residues. In DNA, the CDR3 is TGTGCCAGCAGCCCGTCCCCGGGACTCCGGTTCTTC. This encodes CASSPSPGLRFF.